The next 22 T cell receptor beta chains were all read from a single sample in a study of spatial heterogeneity in lung cancer. Study-wide results and limits: Tumor mutation counts were tracked by expanded intratumoral alpha and beta TCR counts.

Time point defined: sample taken at primary tumor resection. Antigens for these TCRs are unknown. Each CDR3 protein is one row after TCRdb ran MiXCR on the 5' RACE reads. This table has 8,500 to 10,000 distinct CDR3 sequences, around 50% appearing once. This material consisted of lung tumor tissue, taken at surgery. Receptors originate from a female donor with early-stage non-small cell lung cancer.

This clonotype showed up just a few times. The rearrangement links TRBV4-1 to TRBJ2-1; 9 bases are a match to TRBD1. CDR3 length: 15 residues. Trimming cost V 5 bases and J 5 bases; bases outside gene matches: 7. The V gene's germline CDR1 is MGHRA and CDR2 YSYEKL. CDR3 DNA sequence: TGCGCCAGCAGCAACCGGGACAGGGCGAACAATGAGCAGTTCTTC. Encoded protein: CASSNRDRANNEQFF.

This rearrangement joins TRBV29-1 to TRBJ1-1; 8 bases align to TRBD1. The CDR3 length is 13 residues. CDR1 and CDR2 from the germline V gene are SQVTM and ANQGSEA. The V gene end was trimmed by 7 bases and the J gene end by 3 bases; junction bases not matched to a gene: 7. For the CDR3, the DNA is TGCAGCGCCCTCGGACAGGGTTACACTGAAGCTTTCTTT. It codes for CSALGQGYTEAFF.

CDR3 DNA sequence: TGTGCCAGCAGTTTACAAGAATTCACAGATACGCAGTATTTT. Translated: CASSLQEFTDTQYF. The chain joins TRBV28 to TRBJ2-3; D unresolved. V shed 2 bases and J shed 2 bases, with 8 bases lying between them. There are 14 residues in the CDR3. Germline values: CDR1 MDHEN, CDR2 SYDVKM.

The chain combines TRBV7-2 with TRBJ2-5; D is unclear. This CDR3 has 13 amino acids. The germline V and J ends were trimmed by 1 base and 9 bases, with 12 bases remaining between them. Germline-derived CDR1 and CDR2 are SGHTA and FQGNSA. CDR3 region: CASSLDPSQPQYF. CDR3 in DNA: TGTGCCAGCAGCTTAGACCCAAGTCAGCCCCAGTACTTC.

The J gene is TRBJ1-1, the V gene TRBV5-1; D not resolved. The CDR3 spans 14 residues. Trimming shortened V by 0 bases and J by 6 bases, and 12 bases separated the two germline ends. The germline gives CDR1 SGHRS, CDR2 YFSETQ. This chain's CDR3 is CASSLAKGMAEAFF. CDR3 nucleotides: TGCGCCAGCAGCTTGGCCAAAGGGATGGCTGAAGCTTTCTTT.

In this sample, this clonotype turned up once. This chain connects TRBV20-1 to TRBJ1-2; weak D call: TRBD1 (5 bases). The CDR3 has 14 amino acids. Trimming pared 3 bases from V and 4 bases from J, leaving 15 bases between. The germline V gene has CDR1 DFQATT and CDR2 SNEGSKA (reference sequence). The DNA for the CDR3 is TGCAGTGCTAGTAAGAGAGGGACCCTCTATGGCTACACCTTC. This codes for CSASKRGTLYGYTF.

The J gene is TRBJ2-7, the V gene TRBV5-1; D remains ambiguous. Per the germline V gene, CDR1 is SGHRS and CDR2 is YFSETQ. CDR3 size: 14 residues. Trimming removed 0 bases from V and 2 bases from J, with 9 bases in between. The CDR3 nucleotides are TGCGCCAGCAGCTTGGATCCTGTAGCCTACGAGCAGTACTTC. Translation: CASSLDPVAYEQYF.

The chain is built from TRBV13 and TRBJ2-7; 12 bases agree with TRBD1. This CDR3 spans 18 amino acids. J was trimmed by 4 bases and V by 4 bases; bases with no gene match: 14. Germline CDR1 PRHDT, CDR2 FYEKMQ (reference sequence). The DNA for the CDR3 is TGTGCCAGCAGCTGGACCGGGACAGGGGGCGCGCCCAGGTACGAGCAGTACTTC. As protein: CASSWTGTGGAPRYEQYF.

The rearrangement joins TRBV5-1 to TRBJ1-5, with D unresolved. The germline gives CDR1 SGHRS, CDR2 YFSETQ. Trimming shortened V by 0 bases and J by 7 bases, and 11 bases separated the two germline ends. The CDR3 has 14 amino acids. CDR3 DNA sequence: TGCGCCAGCAGCTTGGGCGGGGTAGGACAGCCCCAGCATTTT. Its protein is CASSLGGVGQPQHF.

The V call is TRBV4-1, the J call TRBJ2-1, with 7 bases identical to TRBD2. This CDR3 has 20 residues. The ends lost 4 bases at V and 5 bases at J; junction bases unmatched: 23. Germline V gene lookup returns CDR1 MGHRA and CDR2 YSYEKL. CDR3 protein: CASSLHSSGRAERRHNEQFF. CDR3 DNA sequence: TGCGCCAGCAGCCTCCATAGCTCAGGGAGGGCCGAGCGGCGCCACAATGAGCAGTTCTTC.

The chain carries TRBV7-9 and TRBJ2-3; D gene unclear. CDR1 and CDR2 from the germline V gene are SEHNR and FQNEAQ (reference sequence). The CDR3 length is 13 residues. V was shortened by 2 bases and J by 6 bases, with 9 bases between the two germline ends. CDR3: CASSLRWPDTQYF. CDR3 nucleotide sequence: TGTGCCAGCAGCTTAAGATGGCCGGATACGCAGTATTTT.

The chain has TRBV4-1 and TRBJ1-2; possible D gene TRBD1, 5 bases. This CDR3 is built from 14 residues. Germline V gives CDR1 MGHRA, CDR2 YSYEKL. Trimming removed 0 bases from V and 4 bases from J, with 9 bases in between. CDR3 sequence: CASSQDRGRYGYTF. The CDR3 DNA reads as TGCGCCAGCAGCCAAGATCGGGGCCGCTATGGCTACACCTTC.

V is TRBV18 and J is TRBJ1-3; D unclear. V was clipped by 2 bases and J by 4 bases, with 9 bases between them. This CDR3 contains 14 residues. Germline loops: CDR1 KGHSH, CDR2 LQKENI. The CDR3 DNA follows: TGTGCCAGCTCACCAACAAGCCTCGGAAACACCATATATTTT. Translated, it gives CASSPTSLGNTIYF.

J is TRBJ1-2 and V is TRBV28; no reliable D call. Germline CDR1 reads MDHEN; CDR2 reads SYDVKM. V lost 6 bases and J 4 bases, leaving 18 bases between the germline ends. This CDR3 is built from 15 residues. CDR3 sequence: CASSPPVGGPYGYTF. In nucleotides, the CDR3 is TGTGCCAGCAGCCCTCCCGTGGGAGGCCCCTATGGCTACACCTTC.

This chain links TRBV7-2 with TRBJ2-1, with unresolved D. The CDR3 runs to 13 residues. V lost 2 bases, J lost 5 bases, and 7 bases lay in between. Germline lookup yields CDR1 SGHTA and CDR2 FQGNSA. The CDR3 is CASSLRRDNEQFF. In nucleotides, the CDR3 is TGTGCCAGCAGCTTACGGCGAGACAATGAGCAGTTCTTC.

This chain uses TRBV30 with TRBJ1-2; unclear D gene. V lost 3 bases and J lost 6, with 14 bases in between. CDR1 GTSNPN and CDR2 SVGIG come from the germline V gene (reference sequence). The CDR3 has 13 amino acids. CDR3 protein: CAWSWQAGHGYTF. CDR3 coding DNA: TGTGCCTGGAGCTGGCAGGCCGGCCATGGCTACACCTTC.

The chain has TRBV6-1 and TRBJ2-3; a weak D match, TRBD1 (5 bases). Per the germline V gene, CDR1 is MNHNS and CDR2 is SASEGT. V was clipped by 0 bases and J by 5 bases, with 12 bases between them. The CDR3 length is 15 residues. The CDR3 sequence: CASSEAGPRGDTQYF. The DNA for the CDR3 is TGTGCCAGCAGTGAAGCGGGGCCCCGTGGAGATACGCAGTATTTT.

This clonotype was recorded a few times. The V call is TRBV18, the J call TRBJ1-1; TRBD1 is a possible D gene (6 bases). With 3 bases removed from V and 1 base from J, the gap between germline ends came to 9 bases. Germline CDR1 KGHSH, CDR2 LQKENI. The CDR3 totals 14 residues. CDR3 residues: CASSPRGENTEAFF. The CDR3 DNA reads TGTGCCAGCTCACCTAGGGGGGAGAACACTGAAGCTTTCTTT.

This clonotype occurred a few times. The chain is built from TRBV5-1 and TRBJ1-1, with D possibly matching TRBD1 (5 bases). CDR1 is SGHRS and CDR2 is YFSETQ in the germline V gene. The V gene lost 6 bases and the J gene lost 0 bases, with 6 bases spanning the gap. There are 12 residues in the CDR3. The CDR3 spells CASKTVNTEAFF. In DNA form, the CDR3 reads TGCGCCAGCAAGACAGTGAACACTGAAGCTTTCTTT. Full variable domain (rest looked up from reference TRBV5-1 and TRBJ1-1): KAGVTQTPRYLIKTRGQQVTLSCSPISGHRSVSWYQQTPGQGLQFLFEYFSETQRNKGNFPGRFSGRQFSNSRSEMNVSTLELGDSALYLCASKTVNTEAFFGQGTRLTVV.

The sample holds a few counts of this clonotype. The chain links TRBV20-1 to TRBJ1-5; TRBD1 aligns across 7 bases. V dropped 6 bases and J dropped 0; count of bases not matched to a gene: 11. Germline-derived CDR1 and CDR2 are DFQATT and SNEGSKA (reference sequence). The CDR3 is 16 amino acids. The CDR3 region has the DNA TGCAGTGCGAAAACGGGACAGACAAATAGCAATCAGCCCCAGCATTTT. It codes for CSAKTGQTNSNQPQHF.

This clonotype was detected once. This sequence joins TRBV5-6 and TRBJ2-5; D call uncertain. Germline V gene lookup returns CDR1 SGHDT and CDR2 YYEEEE. This CDR3 is built from 15 residues. V lost 0 bases and J 5 bases, leaving 14 bases between the germline ends. In DNA, the CDR3 is TGTGCCAGCAGCTTGGCCGGAGTCTCATTTGAGACCCAGTACTTC. Amino acids: CASSLAGVSFETQYF.

This chain uses TRBV2 with TRBJ1-2; TRBD1 agrees at 8 bases. Germline V gene data show CDR1 as SNHLY and CDR2 as FYNNEI. The CDR3 spans 17 residues. The junction had 15 bases not matched to a gene; V was cut back by 6 bases and J by 3 bases. In DNA, the CDR3 is TGTGCCAGCAGCCCGGTGGGCCCTGGACAGGGCCACTATGGCTACACCTTC. Translation gives CASSPVGPGQGHYGYTF.